The present entry profiles one TCR beta chain with its context. Sequencing used immunoSEQ multiplex PCR; TCRdb keeps in-frame clones, though not all of them. The sample lists around 170,000 clones; 89% were seen once. This record comes from a study of blood T cell repertoires in COVID-19. Trimming removed 3 bases from V and 8 bases from J, with 19 bases in between. Germline V gene lookup returns CDR1 SGHTA and CDR2 FQGNSA. This CDR3 is built from 15 residues. This sequence joins TRBV7-2 and TRBJ1-2; TRBD1 is a possible D gene (6 bases). The sequencing input was peripheral blood. The sequence was collected from a man aged 55 to 70 with acute or convalescent COVID-19. The CDR3 loop reads CASSFIGQFNWGYTF. In DNA, the CDR3 is TGTGCCAGCAGCTTCATAGGACAGTTCAACTGGGGCTACACCTTC.